These T cell receptor beta chains were read from a single sample in a study of radiation and T cells in renal cell carcinoma. The repertoire was sequenced with immunoSEQ multiplex PCR; TCRdb's copy has only in-frame clones and lacks some. The table lists roughly 130,000 clones, approximately 75% of them singletons, with around 1.8% in the top ten. Specimen: blood, collected from a patient whose treatment included radiotherapy and nephrectomy. These receptors originate from a woman aged 55-69 years with renal cell carcinoma. The CDR3 runs from the conserved cysteine through the conserved F or W. Fields, in order: J gene, V gene, clone size, D gene, CDR3 DNA, CDR3 protein. A D gene is named only where the DNA matches it firmly. Some rows mark clone size as missing; the rest say once, few, many or name a class of expanded clone.

>TRBJ2-3|TRBV15|.|.
TGTGCCACCACCACGAATCCACGGCCGACAGATACGCAGTATTTT
CATTTNPRPTDTQYF
>TRBJ2-2|TRBV9|once|.
TGTGCCAGCCAGGGGAATGCCGGGGAGCTGTTTTTT
CASQGNAGELFF
>TRBJ1-1|TRBV6-6|few|.
TGTGCCAGCAGTTTTCCCGACAGCACTGAAGCTTTCTTT
CASSFPDSTEAFF
>TRBJ2-2|TRBV7-2|.|.
TGTGCCAGCAGCTTAGGCAGGGGAGGTACCGGGGAGCTGTTTTTT
CASSLGRGGTGELFF
>TRBJ2-7|TRBV27|few|.
TGTGCCACCACCTCCCGTTGGGGGCCCTTAACCTACGAGCAGTACTTC
CATTSRWGPLTYEQYF
>TRBJ2-7|TRBV7-9|once|.
TGTGCCAGCAGCACCAAGGAATACAGGGCGGAGTACTTC
CASSTKEYRAEYF
>TRBJ1-2|TRBV9|once|.
TGTGCCAGCAGCGTAGGGGGGAGGGACTATGGCTACACCTTC
CASSVGGRDYGYTF
>TRBJ2-2|TRBV19|.|TRBD1
TGTGCCAGTAGTATACAGGGGGAAACCCCCGGGGAGCTGTTTTTT
CASSIQGETPGELFF
>TRBJ1-2|TRBV30|.|.
TGTGCCTGGAGTCCAAGGGTGGATGGCTACACCTTC
CAWSPRVDGYTF
>TRBJ2-7|TRBV5-4|.|.
TGTGCCAGCAGCTTGGAAGGACTCCAGTCGGACGAGCAGTACTTC
CASSLEGLQSDEQYF
>TRBJ1-4|TRBV4-1|.|.
TGCGCCAGCAGCCACGAAACAGTAGGTGGACTGTTTTTT
CASSHETVGGLFF
>TRBJ1-2|TRBV6-5|.|TRBD1
TGTGCCAGCAGCCGGTTCGACAGGGGAGGCTCCGGCTACACCTTC
CASSRFDRGGSGYTF
>TRBJ1-3|TRBV5-1|.|.
TGCGCCAGCAGCTTGGAGCACGGCATATCCAACTCTGGAAACACCATATATTTT
CASSLEHGISNSGNTIYF
>TRBJ2-5|TRBV6-6|few|TRBD2
TGTGCCAGCGCTGAAGCTAGCGGATTACAAGAGACCCAGTACTTC
CASAEASGLQETQYF
>TRBJ1-4|TRBV7-2|.|.
TGTGCCAGCAGCGAGCAGGGGAGGGAAAAACTGTTTTTT
CASSEQGREKLFF
>TRBJ2-1|TRBV19|.|.
TGTGCCAGTAGTATAAAAGGCAGCCTCTACAATGAGCAGTTCTTC
CASSIKGSLYNEQFF
>TRBJ2-7|TRBV28|.|.
TGTGCCAGCAGTTTACTTCCAGGGTACTCCTACGAGCAGTACTTC
CASSLLPGYSYEQYF
>TRBJ1-2|TRBV4-1|.|TRBD1
TGCGCCAGCAGCCGTACCGGGACAGGGGTCTATGGCTACACCTTC
CASSRTGTGVYGYTF
>TRBJ2-7|TRBV5-1|.|TRBD1
TGCGCCAGCAGCCGGGGACAGGGGGAGGCCGAGCAGTACTTC
CASSRGQGEAEQYF
>TRBJ2-1|TRBV11-2|.|TRBD2
TGTGCCAGCAGCTTAAATTGGGCTAGCGGGGTCAATGAGCAGTTCTTC
CASSLNWASGVNEQFF
>TRBJ2-1|TRBV5-1|.|TRBD2
TGCGCCAGCAGCTTGGCTAGCGGGGGCCTGTACAATGAGCAGTTCTTC
CASSLASGGLYNEQFF
>TRBJ2-5|TRBV7-7|.|TRBD1
TGTGCTAGCAGCCCCGGACAGGGGAATGGTGGAGAGACCCAGTACTTC
CASSPGQGNGGETQYF
>TRBJ1-3|TRBV19|.|TRBD1
TGTGCCAGTGCGGACAGGGCTGACACCATATATTTT
CASADRADTIYF
>TRBJ2-1|TRBV11-2|.|.
TGTGCCAGCAGCTCCTCCTCCTACAATGAGCAGTTCTTC
CASSSSSYNEQFF
>TRBJ2-7|TRBV9|once|.
TGTGCCAGCAGCGTAGATCCGGGAAGCTCCTACGAGCAGTACTTC
CASSVDPGSSYEQYF
>TRBJ1-2|TRBV19|.|.
TGTGCCAGTAGTGGGTCCCCTCCTAACTATGGCTACACCTTC
CASSGSPPNYGYTF
>TRBJ2-7|TRBV9|.|TRBD1
TGTGCCAGCAGCCCGACAGGGGGGTGGTCCTACGAGCAGTACTTC
CASSPTGGWSYEQYF
>TRBJ2-1|TRBV6-1|.|.
TGTGCCAGCAGTGTAAACAGGGTCTACAATGAGCAGTTCTTC
CASSVNRVYNEQFF
>TRBJ2-1|TRBV6-5|.|TRBD1
TGTGCCAGCAGGAGGGACAGGGCCGACAATGAGCAGTTCTTC
CASRRDRADNEQFF
>TRBJ1-1|TRBV20-1|.|.
TGCAGTGCTAGACTCGATTGGCAAGCTTTCTTT
CSARLDWQAFF
>TRBJ2-1|TRBV7-2|.|.
TGTGCCAGCAGCTTAGATGGGGGTGGGGCCCACAATGAGCAGTTCTTC
CASSLDGGGAHNEQFF
>TRBJ1-2|TRBV19|.|TRBD1
TGTGCCAGTAGTGGCCGGGACAGACAGTTC
CASSGRDRQF
>TRBJ1-4|TRBV7-9|few|.
TGTGCCAGCAGCTTAAATTACCCGGCAGGGCCCGAAAAACTGTTTTTT
CASSLNYPAGPEKLFF
>TRBJ2-3|TRBV6-5|.|.
TGTGCCAGCAGTTCTCGGGGGTCGGATTCCGGGGGTACGCAGTATTTT
CASSSRGSDSGGTQYF
>TRBJ1-1|TRBV6-1|.|.
TGTGCCAGCATTCAACACCTGAACACTGAAGCTTTCTTT
CASIQHLNTEAFF
>TRBJ1-1|TRBV5-1|.|TRBD1
TGCGCCAGCAGCTTGGCCCTTGTACAGGGGGCGCTTACTGAAGCTTTCTTT
CASSLALVQGALTEAFF
>TRBJ2-4|TRBV27|.|TRBD1
TGTGCCAGCAGTTGGCGACAGGGGGACATTCAGTACTTC
CASSWRQGDIQYF
>TRBJ1-2|TRBV25-1|.|TRBD1
TGTGCCAGCAGTGAACCAGGGGGCATTGGTATTAGGGGCTACACCTTC
CASSEPGGIGIRGYTF
>TRBJ2-1|TRBV5-1|.|.
TGCGCCAGCAGCTTGGCTGGCCAGGCCCAAGGGAGTGAGCAGTTCTTC
CASSLAGQAQGSEQFF
>TRBJ2-7|TRBV11-2|.|.
TGTGCCAGCAGCAGCCATAGTGGTGGCTACGAGCAGTACTTC
CASSSHSGGYEQYF
>TRBJ1-1|TRBV5-5|.|.
TGTGCCAGCACCCGGGGGGACGGGAACACTGAAGCTTTCTTT
CASTRGDGNTEAFF
>TRBJ2-7|TRBV5-1|.|.
TGCGCCAGCACGCTGCTTGAGGTGCAGTACTTC
CASTLLEVQYF
>TRBJ1-5|TRBV28|once|.
TGTGCCAGCTCGTCATGGAGGGGTCAGCCCCAGCATTTT
CASSSWRGQPQHF
>TRBJ1-2|TRBV6-1|.|.
TGTGCCAGCAGTGAAGGCGGATGGGGGGGGCGCGGTGATGGCTACACCTTC
CASSEGGWGGRGDGYTF
>TRBJ1-1|TRBV5-8|.|.
TGTGCCAGCAGCCCAGACCCGGGGCCCACTGAAGCTTTCTTT
CASSPDPGPTEAFF
>TRBJ2-5|TRBV18|.|TRBD1
TGTGCCAGCTTGGACCAGGGGGCAGGATACCACCAGTACTTC
CASLDQGAGYHQYF
>TRBJ1-6|TRBV7-9|few|.
TGTGCCAGCAGCTTAGCGTGGCAGGGAAGTAATTCACCCCTCCACTTT
CASSLAWQGSNSPLHF
>TRBJ2-7|TRBV15|.|.
TGTGCCACCAGCAGAGACTGGTTCTACGAGCAGTACTTC
CATSRDWFYEQYF
>TRBJ2-7|TRBV28|few|.
TGTGCCAGCAGTTCCCTACAGGCCCCCTACGAGCAGTACTTC
CASSSLQAPYEQYF
>TRBJ1-2|TRBV5-4|.|TRBD1
TGTGCCAGCAGCTCCCCGGGACAGGGTAGTGGCTACACCTTC
CASSSPGQGSGYTF